Sequencing of this T cell receptor (beta chain) was carried out in a study of T cell responses to AZD1222 COVID-19 vaccine (dated by TCRdb to the early 2020s). Background on the whole study: TCR sequencing was performed for some 250 trial participants, of whom about 200 were given two doses of AZD1222 and around 25 were given two doses of MenACWY control vaccine. Trial participants were enrolled by age into subgroups of 18-55, 56-69 and 70-plus years, and around 140, 26 and 57 TCR-sequenced participants, respectively, were included in these subgroups. Broader findings and caveats from the paper: Most participants were white British and females outnumbered males, and the authors suggested that clonal diversity may have been underestimated. The vaccine-associated CD4 TCRs covered the entire spike protein, and the dominant responses fell in regions 160-218 and 743-854. In the small 56-69-year group, the increase in depth fell short of significance, most likely because of low power. Conclusions about previously exposed vaccinees are limited, since just five to seven AZD1222 recipients were seropositive for SARS-CoV-2 at baseline. Reportedly, close to half of the unique spike-specific TCRs recognized epitopes lying outside the regions that are mutated in the B.1.351 and B.1.1.7 variants. After two AZD1222 doses, both the breadth and the depth of spike-specific TCRs were significantly higher than at day 0 and than in MenACWY recipients. Because no day 14 peak-response samples were available, the repertoires could be characterized only after the peak T cell response.

The CDR3 regions of human TCRbeta chains were analyzed by immunosequencing. As for the original processing: Repertoire TCRs were matched against a reference library of SARS-CoV-2-specific TCRs generated with the MIRA antigen-specificity platform. Breadth meant the fraction of unique TCRs that were SARS-CoV-2-associated, whereas depth meant the fraction of total T cells that were SARS-CoV-2-associated. Using the MIRA data, every spike-specific TCR was mapped to the spike region that the TCR reacted to and assigned to either a CD4 or a CD8 class. Log10-transformed breadth and depth values were compared by one-way ANOVA with Sidak's multiple comparisons tests. Not all clones reach the TCRdb copy of this immuneACCESS table, which keeps in-frame sequences only. Checked studies attribute under half of the gap to unresolved V genes and leave the rest unexplained. V and J calls and clone size are those listed in that table; D and trimming were worked out from the DNA. The sample profile shows around 88,000 clones; nearly 90% of them were found once. Approximately 2.6% of the sample lies in the top ten.

A word on this clone: Its antigen specificity is not known. No base quality information exists; no much larger clone differs at one position.

The time point label for this specimen denotes: baseline before first vaccination. The treatment or condition label, as the study defines it: meningococcal conjugate vaccine given as trial control. Vaccinee samples were obtained from the UK trials COV001 and COV002, which included a single-blind randomized controlled phase 2/3 trial of AZD1222 (ChAdOx1 nCoV-19) in healthy adults. For TCRbeta chain sequencing, PBMC samples were collected from trial participants at day 0 and at day 28 after the second dose. The input for sequencing was peripheral blood, taken on day 0 of MenACWY control vaccination. This clonotype was obtained from an adult in good health.

The DNA sequence is as follows: TGTGCCTGGAGTTTTGGAGACGGCAATCAGCCCCAGCATTTT. It encodes CAWSFGDGNQPQHF. This receptor chain uses TRBV30 and TRBJ1-5; no D segment can be confidently identified. CDR1 GTSNPN and CDR2 SVGIG are derived from the germline V gene (reference sequence). The CDR3 sequence holds 14 residues, the cysteine and phenylalanine included. The entry retains the CDR3 DNA only, 42 bases that are in frame from base 1. V is cut by 2 bases and J by 2 bases, and the space between the germline ends is 10 bases.